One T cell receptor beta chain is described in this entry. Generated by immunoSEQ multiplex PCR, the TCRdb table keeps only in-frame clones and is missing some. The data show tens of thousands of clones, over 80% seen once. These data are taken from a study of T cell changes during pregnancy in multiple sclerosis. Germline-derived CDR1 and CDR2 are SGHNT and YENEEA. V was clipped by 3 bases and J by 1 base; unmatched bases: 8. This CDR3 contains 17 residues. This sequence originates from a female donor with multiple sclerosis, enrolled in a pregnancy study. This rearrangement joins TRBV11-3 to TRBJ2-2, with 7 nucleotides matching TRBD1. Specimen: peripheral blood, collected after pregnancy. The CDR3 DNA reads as TGTGCCAGCAGCTTGGGGGCTCGGACAGGGAACACCGGGGAGCTGTTTTTT. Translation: CASSLGARTGNTGELFF.